A single sample gave rise to the 32 T cell receptor beta chains below, sequenced in a study of blood T cell repertoires in COVID-19. Using immunoSEQ multiplex PCR, the repertoire was profiled, and TCRdb retains in-frame clones only, with some absent. The sample holds roughly 200,000 clones, more than 80% seen once. The source material was peripheral blood. All receptors derive from a woman aged 55-69 years with acute or convalescent COVID-19.

This chain joins TRBV7-9 and TRBJ1-4, with 8 bases identical to TRBD1. CDR1 and CDR2 from the germline V gene are SEHNR and FQNEAQ (reference sequence). Unmatched junction bases numbered 7, after V lost 5 bases and J lost 8 bases. This CDR3 is built from 14 residues. The CDR3 region has the DNA TGTGCCAGCAGCACCGGACAGGGTGGGGAAAAACTGTTTTTT. This translates into CASSTGQGGEKLFF. The complete variable domain, with remaining parts taken from reference TRBV7-9 and TRBJ1-4, reads DTGVSQNPRHKITKRGQNVTFRCDPISEHNRLYWYRQTLGQGPEFLTYFQNEAQLEKSRLLSDRFSAERPKGSFSTLEIQRTEQGDSAMYLCASSTGQGGEKLFFGSGTQLSVL.

V gene TRBV3-1 (or the pseudogene TRBV3-2) combines with J gene TRBJ1-2; perhaps TRBD1 as D (5 bases). Germline assignment: CDR1 LGHDT and CDR2 YNNKEL (reference sequence). The CDR3 spans 13 residues. Trimming removed 4 bases at V and 9 bases at J, with 15 bases between. The CDR3 here is CASSRRDGESYTF. CDR3 DNA: TGTGCCAGCAGCCGGAGGGACGGTGAAAGCTACACCTTC.

The CDR3 sequence: CASSLGSGETEQFF. The CDR3, as DNA: TGTGCCAGCAGCTTAGGATCAGGGGAGACTGAGCAGTTCTTC. This chain connects TRBV7-9 to TRBJ2-1, with a weak D call TRBD1 (6 bases). There are 14 residues in the CDR3. CDR1 and CDR2 from the germline V gene are SEHNR and FQNEAQ (reference sequence). V dropped 1 base and J dropped 9 bases, with 13 bases sitting between them.

This chain connects TRBV25-1 to TRBJ2-3, with no clear D. This CDR3 region has 12 residues. Trimming shortened V by 4 bases and J by 6 bases, and 8 bases separated the two germline ends. Per the germline V gene, CDR1 is MGHDK and CDR2 is SYGVNS. CDR3 amino acids: CASSVKEDTQYF. The CDR3 bases are TGTGCCAGCAGTGTGAAAGAGGATACGCAGTATTTT. The whole variable domain, filled in from reference TRBV25-1 and TRBJ2-3, reads EADIYQTPRYLVIGTGKKITLECSQTMGHDKMYWYQQDPGMELHLIHYSYGVNSTEKGDLSSESTVSRIRTEHFPLTLESARPSHTSQYLCASSVKEDTQYFGPGTRLTVL.

The chain recombines TRBV6-2 or TRBV6-3 with TRBJ1-5; 11 bases match TRBD1. The germline gives CDR1 MNHEY, CDR2 SVGEGT. V gave up 4 bases and J gave up 2 bases; unmatched junction bases: 13. This CDR3 region has 19 residues. The CDR3, as DNA: TGTGCCAGCAGTTTCCCCGGACAGGGGGCTCAATGGGGCAATCAGCCCCAGCATTTT. Its protein is CASSFPGQGAQWGNQPQHF.

The chain uses TRBV7-2 and TRBJ2-1; TRBD2 agrees at 9 bases. The V and J ends lost 5 bases and 9 bases, in that order; junction bases with no gene match: 8. From germline, CDR1 is SGHTA and CDR2 FQGNSA. There are 14 residues in the CDR3. CDR3 residues: CASSSGLAMGEQFF. The CDR3 DNA follows: TGTGCCAGCAGCAGCGGACTAGCGATGGGTGAGCAGTTCTTC.

The rearrangement links TRBV6-5 to TRBJ2-3, with D hard to call. Trimming cost V 5 bases and J 2 bases, with 14 bases left between them. Germline-derived CDR1 and CDR2 are MNHEY and SVGAGI. The CDR3 has 15 residues. DNA for the CDR3: TGTGCCAGCAGTATAGAGTCACGAAACACAGATACGCAGTATTTT. Translated: CASSIESRNTDTQYF.

The rearrangement links TRBV3-1 (or the pseudogene TRBV3-2) to TRBJ2-3; 8 bases match TRBD2. Germline CDR1 is LGHDT and CDR2 is YNNKEL (reference sequence). J was trimmed by 6 bases and V by 0 bases; bases with no gene match: 5. This CDR3 is built from 15 residues. The CDR3 coding sequence is TGTGCCAGCAGCCAAGACCCTAGCGGGTGGGATACGCAGTATTTT. As protein: CASSQDPSGWDTQYF.

The chain is built from TRBV6-1 and TRBJ1-2, with D tentatively TRBD1 (6 bases). This CDR3 is built from 14 residues. V was trimmed by 2 bases and J by 5 bases, leaving 12 bases between them. From germline, CDR1 is MNHNS and CDR2 SASEGT. The DNA for the CDR3 is TGTGCCAGCAGTGAAACTGGGGGCCCTTATGGCTACACCTTC. It yields the protein CASSETGGPYGYTF.

Comments on this clone: This same CDR3 is encoded by further DNA sequences in the sample. The CDR3, as DNA: TGTGCCAGCAGCTTGGCGGGGGGAGGCTATGGCTACACCTTC. This sequence encodes CASSLAGGGYGYTF. The chain couples TRBV5-6 to TRBJ1-2, with D perhaps matching TRBD1 (5 bases). V lost 0 bases, J lost 4 bases, and 10 bases lay in between. There are 14 residues in the CDR3. CDR1 is SGHDT and CDR2 is YYEEEE in the germline V gene.

The chain carries TRBV6-5 and TRBJ2-1, with a weak D call TRBD2 (5 bases). The CDR3 has 12 amino acids. Germline loops: CDR1 MNHEY, CDR2 SVGAGI. V dropped 8 bases and J dropped 10 bases, with 15 bases sitting between them. The CDR3 here is CASGRGSLEQFF. Here the CDR3 DNA reads TGTGCCAGCGGCCGAGGGTCCCTCGAGCAGTTCTTC.

This chain joins TRBV6-5 and TRBJ1-6; a possible D gene is TRBD1 (6 bases). V lost 3 bases and J lost 9, with 18 bases in between. Germline V gives CDR1 MNHEY, CDR2 SVGAGI. The CDR3 contains 16 residues. CDR3: CASSYGLGQGTSPLHF. CDR3 DNA sequence: TGTGCCAGCAGTTATGGGTTGGGGCAGGGGACTTCACCCCTCCACTTT.

The chain couples TRBV5-1 to TRBJ1-1, with 8 bases identical to TRBD1. Germline values: CDR1 SGHRS, CDR2 YFSETQ. CDR3 size: 17 residues. V was clipped by 1 base and J by 1 base; unmatched bases: 9. CDR3 sequence: CASSLRLLGTGNTEAFF. The CDR3 DNA follows: TGCGCCAGCAGCTTGAGACTTCTGGGGACAGGGAACACTGAAGCTTTCTTT.

This chain uses TRBV9 with TRBJ1-1; tentative D call: TRBD1 (6 bases). CDR3 size: 14 residues. The V end was cut by 3 bases, the J end by 6 bases, with 15 bases between. From germline, CDR1 is SGDLS and CDR2 YYNGEE. CDR3 nucleotide sequence: TGTGCCAGCAGCGCCCAGACAGGAAGGGCTGAAGCTTTCTTT. Translation: CASSAQTGRAEAFF.

This clone was observed a single time. V usage is TRBV19 and J usage is TRBJ1-4; D is unclear. CDR1 and CDR2 from the germline V gene are LNHDA and SQIVND (reference sequence). The CDR3 consists of 13 residues. Deletions cut 1 base from V and 4 bases from J, with 4 bases between. CDR3 sequence: CASSIAVNEKLFF. CDR3 bases: TGTGCCAGTAGTATAGCCGTTAATGAAAAACTGTTTTTT.

The gene calls are TRBV7-2 and TRBJ1-5; no clear D. From germline, CDR1 is SGHTA and CDR2 FQGNSA. V lost 1 base, J lost 7 bases, and 14 bases lay in between. This CDR3 contains 15 residues. The CDR3 coding sequence is TGTGCCAGCAGCTTAGGATCCGGGCCGGGACAGCCCCAGCATTTT. Protein sequence: CASSLGSGPGQPQHF.

The J gene is TRBJ2-1, the V gene TRBV7-9; 8 bases match TRBD1. The CDR3 runs to 14 residues. The junction had 6 bases not matched to a gene; V was cut back by 5 bases and J by 6 bases. The germline V gene encodes CDR1 SEHNR and CDR2 FQNEAQ (reference sequence). CDR3 sequence reads: CASSPDRALNEQFF. The CDR3 DNA reads TGTGCCAGCAGCCCGGACAGGGCACTCAATGAGCAGTTCTTC.

The genes are TRBV6-5 and TRBJ1-6; perhaps TRBD1 as D (5 bases). Germline V gene sequence: CDR1 MNHEY, CDR2 SVGAGI. Trimming stripped 0 bases from V and 3 bases from J, with 6 bases between. The CDR3 has 15 residues. CDR3 DNA: TGTGCCAGCAGTTACTCGGGGCTCTATAATTCACCCCTCCACTTT. Translation gives CASSYSGLYNSPLHF.

The V call is TRBV28, the J call TRBJ2-1, with 7 bases fitting TRBD2. The V and J ends lost 2 bases and 4 bases, in that order; junction bases with no gene match: 5. Germline assignment: CDR1 MDHEN and CDR2 SYDVKM. The CDR3 is 15 amino acids. CDR3 sequence: CASSLVASGYNEQFF. The CDR3 nucleotides are TGTGCCAGCAGTTTAGTGGCTAGCGGTTACAATGAGCAGTTCTTC.

The sample holds many counts of this clone. The chain couples TRBV19 to TRBJ2-7; D possibly corresponds to TRBD2 (6 bases). Germline values: CDR1 LNHDA, CDR2 SQIVND (reference sequence). V was shortened by 4 bases and J by 0 bases, with 10 bases between the two germline ends. This CDR3 spans 14 amino acids. The CDR3 here is CASSTSASSYEQYF. For the CDR3, the DNA is TGTGCCAGTAGTACTAGCGCCAGCTCCTACGAGCAGTACTTC.

The CDR3 DNA is TGTGCCAGTAGTATTTCGACAGGGGACAGCTACGAGCAGTACTTC. This sequence encodes CASSISTGDSYEQYF. J is TRBJ2-7 and V is TRBV19; the match to TRBD1 covers 8 bases. In germline, CDR1 is LNHDA, CDR2 SQIVND (reference sequence). The CDR3 loop spans 15 amino acids. The V segment lost 3 bases and the J segment 3 bases; nucleotides outside the gene matches: 7. Together with reference TRBV19 and TRBJ2-7, the CDR3 gives the full variable domain: DGGITQSPKYLFRKEGQNVTLSCEQNLNHDAMYWYRQDPGQGLRLIYYSQIVNDFQKGDIAEGYSVSREKKESFPLTVTSAQKNPTAFYLCASSISTGDSYEQYFGPGTRLTVT.

The sample holds a few counts of this clone. The chain employs TRBV28 and TRBJ1-6; 9 bases are shared with TRBD1. V gave up 7 bases and J gave up 9 bases; unmatched junction bases: 10. From germline, CDR1 is MDHEN and CDR2 SYDVKM. This CDR3 has 15 amino acids. CDR3 region: CASIGTGTGSSPLHF. CDR3 in DNA: TGTGCCAGCATCGGAACCGGGACAGGGAGTTCACCCCTCCACTTT.

The V call is TRBV19, the J call TRBJ1-5; TRBD1 might be the D (5 bases). Germline assignment: CDR1 LNHDA and CDR2 SQIVND (reference sequence). This CDR3 is 16 amino acids long. V shed 1 base and J shed 4 bases, with 14 bases lying between them. CDR3 amino acids: CASSIVFRRGNQPQHF. DNA of the CDR3: TGTGCCAGTAGTATAGTCTTCAGGAGGGGAAATCAGCCCCAGCATTTT.

The gene calls are TRBV5-1 and TRBJ1-2; maybe TRBD1 (5 bases). The CDR3 contains 15 residues. Germline V gene sequence: CDR1 SGHRS, CDR2 YFSETQ. Trimming removed 0 bases at V and 0 bases at J, with 9 bases between. CDR3 coding DNA: TGCGCCAGCAGCTTGGCCGGACACACTAACTATGGCTACACCTTC. This sequence encodes CASSLAGHTNYGYTF.

V gene TRBV7-6 combines with J gene TRBJ1-1, with 7 bases identical to TRBD1. The CDR3 extends over 13 amino acids. Trimming cost V 5 bases and J 1 base; bases outside gene matches: 1. Germline V gene data show CDR1 as SGHVS and CDR2 as FNYEAQ. As DNA, the CDR3 is TGTGCCAGCAGCGCAGGGGGGAACACTGAAGCTTTCTTT. Its protein is CASSAGGNTEAFF.

J is TRBJ1-4 and V is TRBV3-1 (or the pseudogene TRBV3-2); the D gene is possibly TRBD1 (5 bases). The CDR3 is 12 amino acids. Per germline, CDR1 LGHDT and CDR2 YNNKEL (reference sequence). V dropped 5 bases and J dropped 10 bases, with 11 bases sitting between them. The CDR3 nucleotides are TGTGCCAGCAGCAATGGGGCATCAAAACTGTTTTTT. It specifies CASSNGASKLFF.

This chain connects TRBV19 to TRBJ1-1; TRBD1 is a possible D gene (6 bases). This CDR3 region has 16 residues. Germline loops: CDR1 LNHDA, CDR2 SQIVND (reference sequence). V was shortened by 3 bases and J by 0 bases, with 14 bases between the two germline ends. The CDR3 here is CASSILSGTLNTEAFF. DNA of the CDR3: TGTGCCAGTAGTATCCTGTCAGGGACATTGAACACTGAAGCTTTCTTT.

The genes are TRBV2 and TRBJ1-6, with D perhaps TRBD1 (6 bases). CDR3 length: 15 amino acids. Germline V gene lookup returns CDR1 SNHLY and CDR2 FYNNEI. V was clipped by 1 base and J by 7 bases, with 11 bases between them. This CDR3 is CASSEGRGKNSPLHF. CDR3 nucleotides: TGTGCCAGCAGTGAAGGCAGGGGTAAGAATTCACCCCTCCACTTT.

This clone was seen a handful of times. The rearrangement joins TRBV19 to TRBJ1-1; D is uncertain. Per the germline V gene, CDR1 is LNHDA and CDR2 is SQIVND (reference sequence). This CDR3 contains 14 residues. The V gene lost 1 base and the J gene lost 7 bases, with 13 bases spanning the gap. As DNA, the CDR3 is TGTGCCAGTAGTATAGGCGGGGTCTCGCATGAAGCTTTCTTT. It yields the protein CASSIGGVSHEAFF.

The chain recombines TRBV5-4 with TRBJ1-1; tentatively, D is TRBD1 (5 bases). This CDR3 is 14 amino acids long. Trimming left V 1 base short and J 5 bases short, with 12 bases between. Germline CDR1 SGHNT, CDR2 YYREEE (reference sequence). CDR3 DNA sequence: TGTGCCAGCAGCTTGAGGGGTGTGGGTACTGAAGCTTTCTTT. Its protein product is CASSLRGVGTEAFF. Complete variable domain (other parts from reference TRBV5-4 and TRBJ1-1): ETGVTQSPTHLIKTRGQQVTLRCSSQSGHNTVSWYQQALGQGPQFIFQYYREEENGRGNFPPRFSGLQFPNYSSELNVNALELDDSALYLCASSLRGVGTEAFFGQGTRLTVV.

This clone has a single count. The chain is built from TRBV3-1 (or the pseudogene TRBV3-2) and TRBJ2-1; D is unresolved. V gave up 4 bases and J gave up 8 bases, with 9 bases separating them. Germline V gives CDR1 LGHDT, CDR2 YNNKEL (reference sequence). CDR3 length: 12 amino acids. The CDR3 spells CASSPGNDEQFF. The CDR3 DNA reads TGTGCCAGCAGCCCAGGAAACGATGAGCAGTTCTTC.

This clone rates as large. The same CDR3 also results from other DNA sequences found in this sample. The CDR3 sequence is CASSERGHGETQYF. CDR3 DNA sequence: TGTGCCAGCAGTGAAAGGGGCCATGGGGAGACCCAGTACTTC. The J gene is TRBJ2-5, the V gene TRBV25-1; D possibly corresponds to TRBD1 (5 bases). Germline CDR1 is MGHDK and CDR2 is SYGVNS. V was clipped by 2 bases and J by 5 bases, with 12 bases between them. The CDR3 runs 14 residues.